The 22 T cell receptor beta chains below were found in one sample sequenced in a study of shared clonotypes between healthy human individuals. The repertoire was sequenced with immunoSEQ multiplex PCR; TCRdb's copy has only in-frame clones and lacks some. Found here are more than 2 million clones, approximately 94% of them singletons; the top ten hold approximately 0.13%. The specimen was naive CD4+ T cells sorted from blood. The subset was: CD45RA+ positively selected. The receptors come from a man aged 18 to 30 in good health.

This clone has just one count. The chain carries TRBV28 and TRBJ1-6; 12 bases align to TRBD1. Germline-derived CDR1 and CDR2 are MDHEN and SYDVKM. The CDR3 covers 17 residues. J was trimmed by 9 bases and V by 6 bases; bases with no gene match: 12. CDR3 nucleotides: TGTGCCAGCAGCTCTGCGGGACAGGGGGCGAGGGGTTCACCCCTCCACTTT. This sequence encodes CASSSAGQGARGSPLHF.

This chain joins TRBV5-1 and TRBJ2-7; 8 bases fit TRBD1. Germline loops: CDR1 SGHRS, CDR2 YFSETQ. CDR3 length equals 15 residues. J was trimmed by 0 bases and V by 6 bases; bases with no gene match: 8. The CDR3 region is CASNRQGTSSYEQYF. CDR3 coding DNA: TGCGCCAGCAACCGACAGGGGACGAGCTCCTACGAGCAGTACTTC.

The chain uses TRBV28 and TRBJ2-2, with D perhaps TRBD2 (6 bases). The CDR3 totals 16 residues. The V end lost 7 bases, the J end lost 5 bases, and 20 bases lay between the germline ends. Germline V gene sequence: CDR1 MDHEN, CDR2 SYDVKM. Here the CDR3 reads CASTRGPGGRTGELFF. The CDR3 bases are TGTGCCAGCACCCGGGGCCCCGGGGGACGGACCGGGGAGCTGTTTTTT.

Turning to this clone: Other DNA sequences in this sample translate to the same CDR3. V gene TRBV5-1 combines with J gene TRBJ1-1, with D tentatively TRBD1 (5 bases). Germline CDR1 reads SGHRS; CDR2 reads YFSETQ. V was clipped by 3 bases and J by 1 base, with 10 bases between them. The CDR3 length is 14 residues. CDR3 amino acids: CASSYGGGNTEAFF. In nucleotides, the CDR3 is TGCGCCAGCAGCTATGGGGGAGGGAACACTGAAGCTTTCTTT.

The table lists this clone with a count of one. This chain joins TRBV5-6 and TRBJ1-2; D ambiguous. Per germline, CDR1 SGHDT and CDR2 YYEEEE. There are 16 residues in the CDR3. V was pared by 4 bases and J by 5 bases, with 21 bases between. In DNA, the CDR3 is TGTGCCAGCAGCGATAAGGGCCCCCGCGAGGAGTATGGCTACACCTTC. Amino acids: CASSDKGPREEYGYTF.

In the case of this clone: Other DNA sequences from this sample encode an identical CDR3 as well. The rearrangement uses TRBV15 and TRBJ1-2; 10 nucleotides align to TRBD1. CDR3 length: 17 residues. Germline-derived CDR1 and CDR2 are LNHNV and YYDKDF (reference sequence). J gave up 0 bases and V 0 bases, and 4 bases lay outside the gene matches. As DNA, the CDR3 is TGTGCCACCAGCAGAGATAGGGGGACAGGGGCTAACTATGGCTACACCTTC. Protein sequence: CATSRDRGTGANYGYTF.

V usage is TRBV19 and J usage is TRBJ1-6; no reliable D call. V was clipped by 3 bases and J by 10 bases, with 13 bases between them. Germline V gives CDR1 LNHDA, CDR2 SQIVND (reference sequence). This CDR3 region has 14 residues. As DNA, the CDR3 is TGTGCCAGTAGTATCGACCTTAATGTCTCACCCCTCCACTTT. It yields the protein CASSIDLNVSPLHF. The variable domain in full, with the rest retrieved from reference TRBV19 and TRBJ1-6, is DGGITQSPKYLFRKEGQNVTLSCEQNLNHDAMYWYRQDPGQGLRLIYYSQIVNDFQKGDIAEGYSVSREKKESFPLTVTSAQKNPTAFYLCASSIDLNVSPLHFGNGTRLTVT.

The CDR3 here is CASTSSATSSQETQYF. DNA of the CDR3: TGTGCCAGCACCAGCTCGGCGACTAGCAGCCAAGAGACCCAGTACTTC. This chain connects TRBV7-2 to TRBJ2-5; TRBD2 matches 7 bases. This CDR3 has 16 amino acids. The junction had 12 bases not matched to a gene; V was cut back by 7 bases and J by 1 base. Looked up from germline, CDR1 is SGHTA and CDR2 is FQGNSA.

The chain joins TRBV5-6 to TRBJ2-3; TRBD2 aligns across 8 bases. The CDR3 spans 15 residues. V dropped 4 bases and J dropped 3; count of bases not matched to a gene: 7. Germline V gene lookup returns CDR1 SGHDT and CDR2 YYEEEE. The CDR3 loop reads CASSTFGLATDTQYF. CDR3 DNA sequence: TGTGCCAGCAGCACCTTCGGACTAGCAACAGATACGCAGTATTTT.

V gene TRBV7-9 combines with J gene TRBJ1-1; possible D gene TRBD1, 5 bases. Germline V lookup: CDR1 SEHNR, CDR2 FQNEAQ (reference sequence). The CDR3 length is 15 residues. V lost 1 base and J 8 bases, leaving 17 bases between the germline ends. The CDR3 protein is CASSLGSTGALEAFF. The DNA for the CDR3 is TGTGCCAGCAGCTTAGGGTCCACTGGGGCCCTAGAAGCTTTCTTT.

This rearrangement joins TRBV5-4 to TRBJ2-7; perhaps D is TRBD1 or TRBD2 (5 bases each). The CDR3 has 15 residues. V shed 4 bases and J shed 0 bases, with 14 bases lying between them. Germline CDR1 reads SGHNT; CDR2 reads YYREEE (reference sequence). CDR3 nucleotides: TGTGCCAGCAGCACGGGACCTACCACCTCCTACGAGCAGTACTTC. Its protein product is CASSTGPTTSYEQYF.

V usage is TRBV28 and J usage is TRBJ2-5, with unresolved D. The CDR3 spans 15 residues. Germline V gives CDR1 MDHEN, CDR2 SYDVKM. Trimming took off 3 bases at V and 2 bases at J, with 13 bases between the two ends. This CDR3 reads CASSFRRVAQETQYF. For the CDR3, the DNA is TGTGCCAGCAGTTTCCGGCGAGTGGCACAAGAGACCCAGTACTTC.

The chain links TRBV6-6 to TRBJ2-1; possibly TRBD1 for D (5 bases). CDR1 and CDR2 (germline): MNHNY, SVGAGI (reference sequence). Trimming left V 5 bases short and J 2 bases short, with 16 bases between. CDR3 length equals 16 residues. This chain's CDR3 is CASSPPGPETYNEQFF. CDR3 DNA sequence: TGTGCCAGCAGTCCCCCAGGGCCGGAGACCTACAATGAGCAGTTCTTC.

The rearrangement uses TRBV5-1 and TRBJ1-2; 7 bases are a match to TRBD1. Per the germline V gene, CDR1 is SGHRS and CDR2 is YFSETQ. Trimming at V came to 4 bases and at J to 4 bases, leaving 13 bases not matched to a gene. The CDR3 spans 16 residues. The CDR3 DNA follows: TGCGCCAGCAGCGGGGGGAGGGGGCAACCCCTCTATGGCTACACCTTC. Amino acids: CASSGGRGQPLYGYTF.

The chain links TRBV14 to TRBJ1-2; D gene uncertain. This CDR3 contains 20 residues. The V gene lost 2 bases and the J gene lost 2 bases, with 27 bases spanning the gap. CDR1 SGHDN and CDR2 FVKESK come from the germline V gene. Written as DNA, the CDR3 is TGTGCCAGCAGCCAAAGAAACCTGGTGGCATCTCTTGGCGGGAACTATGGCTACACCTTC. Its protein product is CASSQRNLVASLGGNYGYTF.

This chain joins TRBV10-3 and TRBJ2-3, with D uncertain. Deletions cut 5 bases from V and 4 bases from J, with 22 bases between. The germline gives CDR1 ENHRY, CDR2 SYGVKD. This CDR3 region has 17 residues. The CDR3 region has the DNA TGTGCCATCAGTCGGTCGACGGGTCCGGGTAGCTCAGATACGCAGTATTTT. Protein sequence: CAISRSTGPGSSDTQYF.

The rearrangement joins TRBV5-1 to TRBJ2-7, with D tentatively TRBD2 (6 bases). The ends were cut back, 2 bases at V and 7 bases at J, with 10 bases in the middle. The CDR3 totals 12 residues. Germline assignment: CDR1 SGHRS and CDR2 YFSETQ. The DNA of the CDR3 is TGCGCCAGCAGCTTCGCGGGGCCTGAGCAGTACTTC. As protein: CASSFAGPEQYF.

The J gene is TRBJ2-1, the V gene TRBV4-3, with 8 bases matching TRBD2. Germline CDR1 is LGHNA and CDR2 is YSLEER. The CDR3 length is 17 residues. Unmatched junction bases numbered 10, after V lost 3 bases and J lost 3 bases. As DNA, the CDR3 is TGCGCCAGCAGCCATGGCCCATTAGCGGGGTACTACAATGAGCAGTTCTTC. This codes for CASSHGPLAGYYNEQFF.

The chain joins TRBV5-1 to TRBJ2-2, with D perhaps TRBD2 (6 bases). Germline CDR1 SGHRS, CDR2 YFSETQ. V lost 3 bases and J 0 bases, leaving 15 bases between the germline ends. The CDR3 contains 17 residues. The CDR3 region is CASSSAVSGTNTGELFF. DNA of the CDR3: TGCGCCAGCAGCTCGGCCGTTAGCGGAACGAACACCGGGGAGCTGTTTTTT.

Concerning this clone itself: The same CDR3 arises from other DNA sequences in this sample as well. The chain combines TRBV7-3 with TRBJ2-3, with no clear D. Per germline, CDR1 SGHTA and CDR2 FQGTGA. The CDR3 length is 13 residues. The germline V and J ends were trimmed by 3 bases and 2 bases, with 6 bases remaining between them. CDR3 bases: TGTGCCAGCAGCTTTGGAGTCACAGATACGCAGTATTTT. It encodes CASSFGVTDTQYF.

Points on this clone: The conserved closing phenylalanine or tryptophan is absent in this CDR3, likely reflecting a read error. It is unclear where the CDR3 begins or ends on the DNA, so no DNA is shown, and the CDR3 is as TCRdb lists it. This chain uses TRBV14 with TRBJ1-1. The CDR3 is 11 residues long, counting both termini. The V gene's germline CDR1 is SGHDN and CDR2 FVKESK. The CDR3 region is CASSQGEEGRL.

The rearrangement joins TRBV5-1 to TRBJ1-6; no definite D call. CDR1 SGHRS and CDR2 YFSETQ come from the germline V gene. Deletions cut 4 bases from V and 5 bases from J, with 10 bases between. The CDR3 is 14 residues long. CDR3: CASSPRENNSPLHF. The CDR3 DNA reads TGCGCCAGCAGCCCCCGGGAGAATAATTCACCCCTCCACTTT.